The rows below give T cell receptor beta chains drawn from one sample of a study of cytomegalovirus exposure and HLA in healthy donors. Assay used: immunoSEQ multiplex PCR; TCRdb lists only in-frame clones, some missing. The sample lists 100,000 to 150,000 clones; about 80% were seen once. The specimen sequenced was PBMCs. The receptors here all came from a man between 35 and 55 years old in good health and CMV-seronegative. Both conserved end residues are part of each CDR3. A D gene is named only where the DNA matches it firmly. The listing skips clone size in some rows; elsewhere it reads once, few, many or a size class.

abundance	v_gene	j_gene	d_gene	CDR3aa	CDR3nt
-	TRBV29-1	TRBJ2-7	TRBD2	CSVDGTSGPSEQYF	TGCAGCGTTGATGGGACTAGCGGCCCCAGCGAGCAGTACTTC
few	TRBV27	TRBJ1-4	-	CASSYREGDKLFF	TGTGCCAGCAGTTACAGGGAAGGTGATAAACTGTTTTTT
-	TRBV7-7	TRBJ2-5	-	CASSIDRETQYF	TGTGCCAGCAGCATTGACAGGGAGACCCAGTACTTC
-	TRBV27	TRBJ2-2	TRBD1	CASSLGDRSRTGELFF	TGTGCCAGCAGTTTAGGGGACAGGAGCCGCACCGGGGAGCTGTTTTTT
-	TRBV5-1	TRBJ2-3	TRBD2	CASSPGLAVTDTQYF	TGCGCCAGCAGCCCAGGACTAGCGGTCACAGATACGCAGTATTTT
-	TRBV28	TRBJ2-7	TRBD2	CASSRTSGGQSARQYF	TGTGCCAGCAGTCGGACTAGCGGGGGGCAAAGCGCTCGGCAGTACTTC
-	TRBV28	TRBJ1-2	TRBD1	CASSPSGGQGPGVGYTF	TGTGCCAGCAGCCCTTCCGGGGGACAGGGGCCAGGGGTAGGCTACACCTTC
few	TRBV6-1	TRBJ1-1	TRBD1	CASSATGLPNMNTEAFF	TGTGCCAGCAGTGCGACAGGGCTCCCCAACATGAACACTGAAGCTTTCTTT
once	TRBV28	TRBJ1-5	-	CASSKTGTRQPQHF	TGTGCCAGCAGTAAAACAGGGACCCGGCAGCCCCAGCATTTT
-	TRBV7-9	TRBJ1-2	TRBD1	CASSSTTLQGAVGYGYTF	TGTGCCAGCAGCTCAACTACGTTACAGGGGGCGGTCGGCTATGGCTACACCTTC
-	TRBV19	TRBJ2-5	TRBD2	CASQGWGTSEQETQYF	TGTGCCAGCCAAGGGTGGGGTACTAGCGAGCAAGAGACCCAGTACTTC
-	TRBV13	TRBJ1-1	TRBD1	CASSLWTGGRVTEAFF	TGTGCCAGCAGCCTGTGGACAGGCGGCAGGGTAACTGAAGCTTTCTTT
-	TRBV7-2	TRBJ2-3	-	CASSLGQGSDTQYF	TGTGCCAGCAGCCTAGGGCAGGGCTCAGATACGCAGTATTTT
-	TRBV4-1	TRBJ1-1	-	CASSQEADLSMNTEAFF	TGCGCCAGCAGCCAAGAGGCGGACTTAAGCATGAACACTGAAGCTTTCTTT
-	TRBV6-6	TRBJ2-1	TRBD2	CASRREIYNEQFF	TGTGCCAGCCGGCGGGAGATCTACAATGAGCAGTTCTTC
-	TRBV5-1	TRBJ2-1	TRBD2	CASSSLWEGYNEQFF	TGCGCCAGCAGCTCACTTTGGGAGGGGTACAATGAGCAGTTCTTC
once	TRBV15	TRBJ2-5	TRBD2	CATSRELAGLQETQYF	TGTGCCACCAGCAGAGAATTAGCGGGTCTACAAGAGACCCAGTACTTC
-	TRBV5-6	TRBJ1-5	TRBD1	CASSRGQGGQPQHF	TGTGCCAGCAGCAGGGGACAGGGGGGCCAGCCCCAGCATTTT
-	TRBV7-8	TRBJ1-1	-	CASSFFAGHNTEAFF	TGTGCCAGCAGCTTTTTTGCGGGTCATAACACTGAAGCTTTCTTT
-	TRBV4-2	TRBJ1-2	-	CASSQGGPYGYTF	TGTGCCAGCAGCCAAGGGGGGCCCTATGGCTACACCTTC
-	TRBV25-1	TRBJ2-5	-	CATMEGGLETQYF	TGTGCCACCATGGAGGGGGGGCTGGAGACCCAGTACTTC
-	TRBV4-1	TRBJ2-1	-	CASSQEGMGAQITYNEQFF	TGCGCCAGCAGCCAAGAAGGAATGGGGGCCCAAATCACCTACAATGAGCAGTTCTTC
few	TRBV18	TRBJ2-7	-	CASSPPGSQTSEQYF	TGTGCCAGCTCACCACCGGGGAGCCAAACCTCCGAGCAGTACTTC
-	TRBV7-9	TRBJ1-1	-	CASSRESTEAFF	TGTGCCAGCAGCCGGGAGAGTACTGAAGCTTTCTTT
-	TRBV7-8	TRBJ1-6	-	CASTPGGRNSPLHF	TGTGCCAGCACCCCGGGGGGGAGAAATTCACCCCTCCACTTT